Listed below are T cell receptor beta chains from one sample, sequenced in a study of T cells in Graves' hyperthyroidism and ophthalmopathy. Via MiXCR, TCRdb re-called the multiplex PCR reads, giving one row per CDR3 protein. The sample consists of around 400,000 distinct CDR3 sequences, roughly an eighth of them appearing once. The sequencing sample was made of blood. The receptors shown here come from a woman between 18 and 29 years old with Graves' hyperthyroidism. The CDR3 runs from the conserved cysteine through the conserved F or W. The order of the fields is CDR3 DNA, CDR3 protein, CDR3 length, D gene, V gene, J gene, clone size. A D gene is named only where the DNA matches it firmly. Size tells how often a clone was seen (once, few, many) or the class of an expanded clone, and some rows leave it out.

TGTGCCAGCAGTCGCTTTCCGGGACGCAATCAGCCCCAGCATTTT	CASSRFPGRNQPQHF	15	NA	TRBV6-4	TRBJ1-5	NA
TGCAGCGTTGTATCAGCCGGGGAGCTGTTTTTT	CSVVSAGELFF	11	NA	TRBV29-1	TRBJ2-2	NA
TGTGCCAGTTCAGCCCTGTCAGTATCTGGGGCCAACGTCCTGACTTTC	CASSALSVSGANVLTF	16	NA	TRBV5-4	TRBJ2-6	few
TGTGCCAGCAGCGTTTCCCCCGACTTTGGGGAAAAACTGTTTTTT	CASSVSPDFGEKLFF	15	NA	TRBV3-1	TRBJ1-4	NA
TGTGCCAGCAGCTTTGAGCCCGCAGATACGCAGTATTTT	CASSFEPADTQYF	13	NA	TRBV7-3	TRBJ2-3	few
TGTGCCAGCAGTGAACGGAGGGGACCAATGTCTGGGGCCAACGTCCTGACTTTC	CASSERRGPMSGANVLTF	18	NA	TRBV2	TRBJ2-6	few
TGTACCAGCAGCTTACAGGGTCCTGAAGCTTTCTTT	CTSSLQGPEAFF	12	NA	TRBV7-9	TRBJ1-1	NA
TGTGCCTGGAGTGACAGCCTGAACACTGAAGCTTTCTTT	CAWSDSLNTEAFF	13	NA	TRBV30	TRBJ1-1	many
TGTGCCATCAGTGCGACAGGCCTAGAAAACTATGGCTACACCTTC	CAISATGLENYGYTF	15	NA	TRBV10-3	TRBJ1-2	many
TGTGCCACCAGTGAGGGGACATCCACTTCTGGAAACACCATATATTTT	CATSEGTSTSGNTIYF	16	NA	TRBV24-1	TRBJ1-3	NA
TGTGCTAGCAGCTTAGGGACTAGCGGGAACAATGAGCAGTTCTTC	CASSLGTSGNNEQFF	15	TRBD2	TRBV7-7	TRBJ2-1	many
TGTGCCAGCAGTGATACAGGAAGCTCCTATAATTCACCCCTCCACTTT	CASSDTGSSYNSPLHF	16	NA	TRBV3-1	TRBJ1-6	NA
TGTGCCAGCAGTTTAGTCGGGCCAACGGCGGGCGAGCAGTACTTC	CASSLVGPTAGEQYF	15	NA	TRBV12-3/TRBV12-4	TRBJ2-7	many
TGTGCCAGCAGTACTAGGCAGGGGGCCCGAGAGACCCAGTACTTC	CASSTRQGARETQYF	15	TRBD1	TRBV28	TRBJ2-5	many
TGCGCCAGCAGGGCCGGGACTAGCGATTACAATGAGCAGTTCTTC	CASRAGTSDYNEQFF	15	TRBD2	TRBV4-3	TRBJ2-1	few
TGTGCCAGCAGCGACTCCGGGGGCAATCAGCCCCAGCATTTT	CASSDSGGNQPQHF	14	NA	TRBV9	TRBJ1-5	NA
TGTGCCAGCCGGGGGAGGTTCGACACTGAAGCTTTCTTT	CASRGRFDTEAFF	13	NA	TRBV7-9	TRBJ1-1	many
TGCAGTGCCTCTCATACTAGCGGGAGTTTATCCTACGAGCAGTACTTC	CSASHTSGSLSYEQYF	16	TRBD2	TRBV20-1	TRBJ2-7	many
TGTGCCAGCAGGTCTCTTTCCCCGGGACAGGGCTACAATGAGCAGTTCTTC	CASRSLSPGQGYNEQFF	17	TRBD1	TRBV28	TRBJ2-1	few
TGTGCCAGCAGCTATGAGACAGGATCCTACGAGCAGTACTTC	CASSYETGSYEQYF	14	NA	TRBV7-8	TRBJ2-7	NA
TGCAGTGCTAGAGACGACAGGGCCTACTATGGCTACACCTTC	CSARDDRAYYGYTF	14	TRBD1	TRBV20-1	TRBJ1-2	NA
TGTGCCAGCAGCTCACCCGGGCCATACGACGAGCAGTACTTC	CASSSPGPYDEQYF	14	NA	TRBV5-4	TRBJ2-7	once
TGTGCCAGCAGCTACGGACTAGCGGGAGACGGGGAGACCCAGTACTTC	CASSYGLAGDGETQYF	16	TRBD2	TRBV7-9	TRBJ2-5	many
TGTGCCAGCAGCTTCGCACAGGGGGCATACGAGCAGTACTTC	CASSFAQGAYEQYF	14	TRBD1	TRBV7-2	TRBJ2-7	many
TGTGCCACCAGCAGATCCAAGGGCCCAGGGGCAACCTACGAGCAGTACTTC	CATSRSKGPGATYEQYF	17	NA	TRBV15	TRBJ2-7	many
TGCAGCGCCGGAGCAGGATTCTCCTACGAGCAGTACTTC	CSAGAGFSYEQYF	13	NA	TRBV29-1	TRBJ2-7	few
TGTGCCAGCAGTTGGGGGACTAGCTCCTACGAGCAGTACTTC	CASSWGTSSYEQYF	14	TRBD2	TRBV6-1	TRBJ2-7	many
TGTGCCAGCTCACCGGGAGGAGAACCCTACGAGCAGTACTTC	CASSPGGEPYEQYF	14	NA	TRBV18	TRBJ2-7	few